These T cell receptor beta chains were read from a single sample in a study of patients and donors after allogeneic stem cell transplantation. TCRdb used MiXCR to reprocess the RT-PCR reads, holding one entry per CDR3 protein. The sample carries about 87,000 distinct CDR3 sequences, around 5% recorded once. Input material: blood, either unsorted or a sorted T cell fraction (not recorded which). The receptor source for this set is a human donor who was either an allogeneic HSCT recipient or a stem cell or donor lymphocyte infusion donor (not recorded which). It is not recorded whose cells these are; they may come from a transplant donor. CDR3s include the opening cysteine and the closing phenylalanine or tryptophan. D genes are given only for firm matches.

j_call v_call d_call cdr3_aa
TRBJ2-1 TRBV2 TRBD2 CASSRTSGWINEQFF
TRBJ2-1 TRBV11-2 TRBD1 CASRNGTGVYNEQFF
TRBJ1-4 TRBV5-1 - CASSTSGPATNEKLFF
TRBJ2-7 TRBV18 TRBD2 CASSPKPSGSPHEQYF
TRBJ2-7 TRBV2 - CAGKGTGDYEQYF
TRBJ1-6 TRBV7-9 - CASSLVADYNSPLHF
TRBJ2-3 TRBV7-3 TRBD2 CASSPNGGGTDTQYF
TRBJ2-7 TRBV5-6 TRBD2 CASSFGAGVQYF
TRBJ2-1 TRBV20-1 TRBD2 CSANSRTSGGSEQFF
TRBJ2-5 TRBV20-1 TRBD2 CSAPRLAATETQETQYF
TRBJ2-5 TRBV4-1 TRBD1 CASSLTGTGVETQYF
TRBJ2-3 TRBV11-1 TRBD1 CASAILTGSSSVTQYF
TRBJ2-5 TRBV20-1 - CSYYSPLHQETQYF
TRBJ2-3 TRBV27 TRBD2 CASSLWEGHTDTQYF
TRBJ2-2 TRBV24-1 TRBD2 CATSVTGLAGTGELFF
TRBJ2-2 TRBV18 TRBD1 CASSRTGVNTGELFF
TRBJ2-1 TRBV9 TRBD2 CASSVEASGSGSKFF
TRBJ2-7 TRBV2 - CASSKNLYEQYF
TRBJ1-4 TRBV5-8 - CASSLGAYTEKLFF
TRBJ1-1 TRBV29-1 - CSAGSVGTEAFF
TRBJ2-1 TRBV5-1 - CASSYQSKSSYNEQFF
TRBJ2-1 TRBV28 - CASSWGRRGGGEQFF
TRBJ1-1 TRBV6-5 TRBD1 CASSKDRGRAFF
TRBJ2-2 TRBV7-9 - CASGDRNTGELFF
TRBJ2-1 TRBV15 - CATSRGSGYTDSEQFF
TRBJ1-2 TRBV20-1 TRBD1 CSAQQGGAHYGYTF
TRBJ2-7 TRBV5-1 TRBD1 CASSTGTGGDEQYF
TRBJ2-2 TRBV24-1 - CATSDPGGADTGELFF
TRBJ1-1 TRBV3-1 TRBD1 CASSQLFGQGEPNTEAFF
TRBJ1-5 TRBV18 - CASSPFSNQPQHF
TRBJ1-3 TRBV20-1 - CSARRWGYTIYF
TRBJ2-4 TRBV20-1 - CSASAPTGNRNIQYF
TRBJ2-1 TRBV27 - CASSLLGRSSYNEQFF